This T cell receptor beta chain was identified during a study of CD8 T cells in Susac syndrome. The authors sequenced TCR beta from blood CD8+ and CD4+ T cells. In the multiple sclerosis control group, patients were treatment-naive and had stable or active relapsing-remitting disease. TEMRA cells were enriched by FACS, and CD4+ and CD8+ T cells were negatively isolated. Random hexamers were used to reverse transcribe about 0.45 to 1 ug of RNA. An immunoSEQ multiplex PCR amplified TCR beta CDR3 over 54 Vbeta and 13 Jbeta. Via MiXCR, TCRdb re-called the immunoSEQ multiplex PCR reads, giving one row per CDR3 protein. This table holds under 200,000 distinct CDR3 sequences, about 95% found once. Germline loops: CDR1 SGHAT, CDR2 FQNNGV. This CDR3 spans 13 amino acids. V was shortened by 5 bases and J by 5 bases, with 11 bases between the two germline ends.

The genes are TRBV11-2 and TRBJ2-3; D possibly corresponds to TRBD1 (6 bases). The sample was CD8+ T cells from PBMCs. The sequence was collected from a human donor with multiple sclerosis. This chain's CDR3 is CASSIYREDTQYF. CDR3 sequence (DNA): TGTGCCAGCAGCATATACAGGGAAGATACGCAGTATTTT.